This T cell receptor (beta chain) was identified during a study of CD8+ T cells in alopecia areata. Study results and limitations: A great number of expanded lesional clones endured in scalp and blood during tofacitinib. Researchers say the link of baseline CD8+ expansion to response remains uncertain, with one nonresponder.

Comment on this clone: The target antigen is unknown.

Documented treatment: oral pan-JAK inhibitor, 5-10 mg twice daily. Peripheral blood samples and lesional scalp punch biopsies were obtained from alopecia areata patients. Germline assignment: CDR1 SGHDT and CDR2 YYEEEE. Trimming left V 8 bases short and J 1 base short, with 10 bases between. CDR3 size: 12 residues. Sequencing templates came from extracted RNA that was reverse transcribed into cDNA. TCRdb keeps only in-frame clones here, not all; method: immunoSEQ multiplex PCR. The table has roughly 70,000 clones, 29% seen once; the top ten hold about 15%. The chain joins TRBV5-6 to TRBJ2-7; the D gene is possibly TRBD2 (6 bases). This receptor was obtained from a human donor with alopecia areata. Specimen: CD8+ T cells sorted from blood, collected at week 4, from a patient treated with tofacitinib. In DNA form, the CDR3 reads TGTGCCAGTAGAGCGGGTTCCTACGAGCAGTACTTC. Its translation: CASRAGSYEQYF.